Given below is one T cell receptor beta chain in context. Its antigen remains unidentified. Base qualities were left out, and no much larger clone turns up one base away. CDR1 and CDR2 were assigned from the germline V gene as SGHNT and YENEEA. V ends up 5 bases short and J 0 bases short, with an unmatched junction base count of 6. There are 17 amino acids in the CDR3, from cysteine to phenylalanine inclusive. The retained sequence is limited to the CDR3, 51 bases, with the frame set at the first base. This record belongs to a study of blood T cell repertoires in COVID-19 (dated by TCRdb to the early 2020s). For the study in its entirety: Samples from collaborators originated in the United States, Italy and Spain and spanned both the acute and convalescent phases of COVID-19. Samples were obtained from the ongoing ImmuneRACE study (first 160 participants) and from about 1,300 subjects provided by 6 global collaborators. Where HLA class I and class II types were available, the types were taken from metadata supplied by the sample provider, not from assay-based typing. A freely available public database, intended as a resource for researchers studying the immune response to SARS-CoV-2, is where the repertoires were released. The prospective study material was composed of cDNA or gDNA derived from T cells, B-cell-depleted T cells, or PBMCs. The dataset comprised deeply sampled blood TCRbeta repertoires from subjects exposed to, actively infected with, or recovered from COVID-19. A de-identified subject ID, COVID-19 status, age in years and sex were almost always included in the sample metadata. General findings and caveats noted by the study authors: The amount of clinical and demographic metadata varied by source and participant and was provided uncurated.

The collaborating institutions used their own protocols to collect whole blood in K2EDTA tubes. For TCRbeta analysis, collaborators shipped samples in one of three forms: frozen whole blood, isolated PBMCs, or DNA extracted from either of those sample types. TCRbeta CDR3 regions were amplified from genomic DNA using the immunoSEQ Assay, a bias-controlled multiplex PCR. The study's own analysis went as follows. Nucleated cell counts per sample were estimated from amplification of reference gene primers within the assay. To quantify the absolute abundance of each unique TCRbeta CDR3 rearrangement, sequence reads were collapsed and filtered. Productive Simpson clonality was computed per sample as the square root of Simpson's diversity index over productive rearrangements. TCRdb provides this immuneACCESS table in a form limited to in-frame rearrangements. Some clones are lacking; in checked studies, under half of them reflect an unresolved V gene, and why the rest are absent is not known. That table is the source of V, J and clone size, and D and trimming were worked out from the DNA. The sample table lists 140,000 to 150,000 clones, 80% to 90% of them with a count of one. The ten biggest clones cover around 1.7% of the sample.

The receptor comes from a woman between 45 and 65 years old with acute or convalescent COVID-19. The sequenced material came from peripheral blood. This chain joins TRBV11-3 to TRBJ2-3; 12 middle bases align to TRBD2. At the DNA level, the sequence is TGTGCCAGCAGCATACGACTAGCGGGAGTGAGCACAGATACGCAGTATTTT. This gives the protein CASSIRLAGVSTDTQYF.